This section outlines one T cell receptor beta chain sequence together with its context. Its specificity is unknown. Sequence at one end of the junction differs from germline and may be a read error. This sample was included in a study of neurological immune-mediated disorders. Study-wide findings and caveats: HTLV-1-associated myelopathy ranked highest for TCR clonal expansion and multiple sclerosis lowest, beneath healthy controls. Sharing of CDR3 amino acid sequences among expanded clones across subjects was absent, suggesting private repertoires in all groups.

The CDR3 is 17 amino acids. Germline V gives CDR1 SEHNR, CDR2 FQNEAQ (reference sequence). 5'RACE with 10-nucleotide random UMIs generated the cDNA. TCRdb passed the 5' RACE reads through MiXCR, listing each CDR3 protein once. The data hold tens of thousands of distinct CDR3 sequences, with roughly an eighth observed a single time. The sample taken for sequencing was PBMCs. This receptor was obtained from a woman in her forties or fifties with HTLV-1-associated myelopathy (HAM/TSP). The chain has TRBV7-9 and TRBJ2-5; weak D call: TRBD2 (6 bases). The DNA for the CDR3 is TGTGCCAGCAGCTTAGCGCGGGACGGAAAGTACCAAGAGACCCACTACTTC. Amino acids: CASSLARDGKYQETHYF. Variable domain in full (rest from reference TRBV7-9 and TRBJ2-5): DTGVSQNPRHKITKRGQNVTFRCDPISEHNRLYWYRQTLGQGPEFLTYFQNEAQLEKSRLLSDRFSAERPKGSFSTLEIQRTEQGDSAMYLCASSLARDGKYQETHYFGPGTRLLVL.